This T cell receptor beta chain derives from a study of CD8+CD57+ T cells in acquired aplastic anemia. Using genomic DNA as the template, TCR beta VDJ and CDR3 profiling was carried out. From the reads, TCRdb called clonotypes with MiXCR, one entry per CDR3 protein. The sample carries roughly 240,000 distinct CDR3 sequences, 47% recorded once. Patients selected for sequencing had displayed CD8+CD57+ cell expansion by flow cytometry. This clonotype occurred many times. The TCR comes from a human donor with aplastic anemia. Sequenced: sorted CD4+, CD8+, or CD8+CD57+ T cells (not recorded which) from PBMCs.

In DNA, the CDR3 is TGCGCCAGCAGCTCGGACAGGGGGAGAAACAATGAGCAGTTCTTC. It is translated as CASSSDRGRNNEQFF. The V gene is TRBV5-1, the J gene TRBJ2-1; 10 nucleotides align to TRBD1. V lost 3 bases to trimming and J lost 5 bases; unmatched junction nucleotides: 5. Germline CDR1 reads SGHRS; CDR2 reads YFSETQ. The CDR3 spans 15 residues. The variable domain in full, with the rest retrieved from reference TRBV5-1 and TRBJ2-1, is KAGVTQTPRYLIKTRGQQVTLSCSPISGHRSVSWYQQTPGQGLQFLFEYFSETQRNKGNFPGRFSGRQFSNSRSEMNVSTLELGDSALYLCASSSDRGRNNEQFFGPGTRLTVL.